The clone carrying this T cell receptor (beta chain) was observed a few times. Antigen: not known. This entry belongs to a study of CD8 T cells in ankylosing spondylitis. Study results and caveats: What seemed typical of ankylosing spondylitis blood was a TCR beta motif built from roughly 8 highly homologous variants.

TCRdb redid the calling of the 5' RACE reads with MiXCR, one entry per CDR3 protein. This sample yields fewer than 400,000 distinct CDR3 sequences, of which under 8.5% are seen a single time; about 14% belongs to the top ten. This TCR was recovered from a male donor with ankylosing spondylitis. The sample taken for sequencing was blood, either unsorted or a sorted T cell fraction (not recorded which).

Here the CDR3 reads CASSLIRGDEQYF. The CDR3 nucleotides are TGTGCCAGCAGCTTAATCAGGGGAGACGAGCAGTACTTC. V is TRBV7-8 and J is TRBJ2-7, with a tentative D call TRBD1 (6 bases). CDR1 is SGHVS, CDR2 FQNEAQ, per germline. Trimming shortened V by 2 bases and J by 5 bases, and 10 bases separated the two germline ends. This CDR3 contains 13 residues.